This TCR beta chain was captured by sequencing in a study of T cells expressing NK-cell markers. Looking at the study overall: The study drew TCR beta repertoires from sorted CD3+CD56+NKG2C+, CD3+CD56+NKG2C- and CD3+CD56-NKG2C+ T cells.

Germline CDR1 SEHNR, CDR2 FQNEAQ (reference sequence). This CDR3 has 15 amino acids. For TCR beta, cDNA was produced by 5'RACE template switching with UMIs. Reprocessing the 5' RACE reads, TCRdb reports a single entry for every CDR3 protein and omits DNA. The sample has roughly 300,000 distinct CDR3 sequences. The sample comprised blood T cells: a sorted CD56 or NKG2C T cell subset, CD4+ or CD8+ T cells, or bulk PBMC T cells (not recorded which). The rearrangement links TRBV7-9 to TRBJ2-3. This clonotype was obtained from a woman between 18 and 75 years old in good health. CDR3 in amino acids: CASRTRTSHTDTQYF.